The 11 T cell receptor beta chains listed next were all sequenced from one sample in a study of post-analysis software for immune sequencing data. Study results and caveats: A handful of TRBV segments were significantly more frequent in patients than in controls. TRBV5-6, TRBV5-1 and TRBV20-1 were among these segments.

Sequencing libraries made from TCR beta cDNA carried unique molecular identifiers. From the PCR reads, TCRdb called clonotypes with MiXCR, one entry per CDR3 protein. Here the sample spans approximately 730,000 distinct CDR3 sequences, approximately 30% being singletons. Antigens of these TCRs are unknown. Sequencing input: blood. The receptors shown here come from a girl aged 10 to 17 with multiple sclerosis.

The rearrangement joins TRBV27 to TRBJ1-2; TRBD1 is a possible D gene (6 bases). V lost 7 bases, J lost 6 bases, and 9 bases lay in between. This CDR3 has 11 residues. CDR1 MNHEY and CDR2 SMNVEV come from the germline V gene (reference sequence). This CDR3 is CASTGGDGYTF. The CDR3 DNA sequence: TGTGCCAGCACGGGGGGCGATGGCTACACCTTC.

The chain has TRBV20-1 and TRBJ2-5; D is possibly TRBD1 or TRBD2 (6 bases each). V was pared by 2 bases and J by 2 bases, with 18 bases between. The CDR3 runs 16 residues. The germline V gene has CDR1 DFQATT and CDR2 SNEGSKA (reference sequence). The CDR3 coding sequence is TGCAGTGCTAGACCCCCGGGAGCAGGGGTTCAAGAGACCCAGTACTTC. It translates to CSARPPGAGVQETQYF.

The J gene is TRBJ2-4, the V gene TRBV15; TRBD1 is a possible D gene (5 bases). Matching the DNA end better, TRBJ2-7 makes the J call doubtful. The CDR3 is 13 residues long. Germline values: CDR1 LNHNV, CDR2 YYDKDF (reference sequence). The CDR3 region has the DNA TGTGCCACCAGCCGTCAGGGTGGCTACGAGCAGTACTTC. Translation gives CATSRQGGYEQYF.

This chain links TRBV7-2 with TRBJ1-1, with a tentative D call TRBD1 (5 bases). V was pared by 8 bases and J by 1 base, with 14 bases between. The CDR3 is made up of 14 amino acids. In germline, CDR1 is SGHTA, CDR2 FQGNSA. This CDR3 reads CASELGLANTEAFF. The CDR3 DNA is TGTGCCAGCGAGTTGGGACTTGCGAACACTGAAGCTTTCTTT.

This clonotype was picked up a small number of times. This rearrangement joins TRBV20-1 to TRBJ2-3; 9 bases match TRBD1. CDR3 length: 15 amino acids. CDR1 and CDR2 (germline): DFQATT, SNEGSKA (reference sequence). The junction had 11 bases not matched to a gene; V was cut back by 5 bases and J by 5 bases. The CDR3 region is CSAGYHRGRGDTQYF. In nucleotides, the CDR3 is TGCAGTGCTGGCTACCACAGGGGGCGAGGAGATACGCAGTATTTT.

The V call is TRBV29-1, the J call TRBJ1-1; the D gene is possibly TRBD1 (5 bases). CDR1 SQVTM and CDR2 ANQGSEA come from the germline V gene. The CDR3 has 11 amino acids. The V end lost 4 bases, the J end lost 7 bases, and 10 bases lay between the germline ends. The CDR3 region is CSVGQWVEAFF. The CDR3 coding sequence is TGCAGCGTTGGACAGTGGGTTGAAGCTTTCTTT.

This clonotype was seen at least ten times. This rearrangement joins TRBV29-1 to TRBJ2-5, with D possibly TRBD1 on 5 matching bases. Trimming cost V 4 bases and J 5 bases, with 17 bases left between them. This CDR3 is built from 14 residues. Per the germline V gene, CDR1 is SQVTM and CDR2 is ANQGSEA. This chain's CDR3 is CSVVSGQTHETQYF. The CDR3 DNA is TGCAGCGTTGTATCAGGGCAGACCCACGAGACCCAGTACTTC.

This clonotype was counted a few times. This rearrangement joins TRBV10-3 to TRBJ2-4; perhaps TRBD2 as D (5 bases). The CDR3 totals 14 residues. The germline V gene has CDR1 ENHRY and CDR2 SYGVKD. V was trimmed by 10 bases and J by 3 bases, leaving 16 bases between them. The chain's CDR3 is CATSGQSDKNIQYF. CDR3 nucleotides: TGTGCCACCAGCGGTCAGTCTGACAAAAACATTCAGTACTTC.

The rearrangement uses TRBV5-1 and TRBJ2-1; tentatively, D is TRBD2 (6 bases). Germline V gives CDR1 SGHRS, CDR2 YFSETQ. There are 14 residues in the CDR3. The ends were cut back, 3 bases at V and 7 bases at J, with 14 bases in the middle. This chain's CDR3 is CASSWRDRGNEQFF. DNA for the CDR3: TGCGCCAGCAGCTGGCGGGACCGCGGGAATGAGCAGTTCTTC.

The table lists this clonotype with a few counts. This rearrangement joins TRBV20-1 to TRBJ2-7; TRBD1 matches at 10 bases. The V and J ends lost 6 bases and 3 bases, in that order; junction bases with no gene match: 11. The germline V gene has CDR1 DFQATT and CDR2 SNEGSKA (reference sequence). This CDR3 has 15 residues. CDR3 sequence: CSAYETGGGFYEQYF. Here the CDR3 DNA reads TGCAGTGCCTATGAGACAGGGGGCGGCTTCTACGAGCAGTACTTC.

This clonotype was observed a few times. This chain connects TRBV28 to TRBJ1-5; D remains unclear. CDR3 length: 18 residues. Trimming took off 4 bases at V and 4 bases at J, with 23 bases between the two ends. Germline CDR1 and CDR2: MDHEN and SYDVKM. The DNA of the CDR3 is TGTGCCAGCAGTTATGGGGTTGGCAGCTCTTATAGTAATCAGCCCCAGCATTTT. It encodes CASSYGVGSSYSNQPQHF.